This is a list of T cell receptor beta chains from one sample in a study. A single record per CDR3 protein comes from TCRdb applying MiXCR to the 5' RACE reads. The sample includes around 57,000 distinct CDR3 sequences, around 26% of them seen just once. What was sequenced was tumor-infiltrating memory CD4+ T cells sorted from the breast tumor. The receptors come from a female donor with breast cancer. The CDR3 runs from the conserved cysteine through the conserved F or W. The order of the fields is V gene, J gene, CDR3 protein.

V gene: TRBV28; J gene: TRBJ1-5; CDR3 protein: CASDGGNQPQHF
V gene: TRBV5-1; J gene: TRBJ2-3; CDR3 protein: CASSPSGTSTDTQYF
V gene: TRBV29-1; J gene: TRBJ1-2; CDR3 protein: CSVKWGGFATF
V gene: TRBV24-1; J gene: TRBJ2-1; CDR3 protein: CATSDLTGGSSYNEQFF
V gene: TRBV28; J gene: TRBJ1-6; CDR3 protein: CASNRSGNSPLHF
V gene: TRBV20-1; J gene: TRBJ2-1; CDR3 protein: CSATGQGTSGRGNNEQFF
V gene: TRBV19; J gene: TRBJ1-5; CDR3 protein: CASKDRANSNQPQHF
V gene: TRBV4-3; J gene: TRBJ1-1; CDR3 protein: CASSQAGRGSEAFF
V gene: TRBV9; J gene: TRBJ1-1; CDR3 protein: CASSVGMEVVAFF
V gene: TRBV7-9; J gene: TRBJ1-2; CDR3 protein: CASRRGAGYTF
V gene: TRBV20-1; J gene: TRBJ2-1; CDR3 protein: CSANNPLAGLYNEQFF
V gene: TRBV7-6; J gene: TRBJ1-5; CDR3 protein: CASSSAGGLQPQHF
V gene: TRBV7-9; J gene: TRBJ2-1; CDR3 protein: CASSSGGLGDIYNEQFF
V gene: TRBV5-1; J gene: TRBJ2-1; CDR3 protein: CASSLDAGGAYNEQFF
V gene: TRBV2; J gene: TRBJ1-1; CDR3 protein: CARGPPGPATEAFF
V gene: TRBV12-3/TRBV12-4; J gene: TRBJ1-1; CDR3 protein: CASSPGFMNTEAFF
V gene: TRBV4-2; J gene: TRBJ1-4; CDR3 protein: CASSQEKLEAGKGNEKLFF
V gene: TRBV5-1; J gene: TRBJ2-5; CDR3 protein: CASGSTGGRQEAQYF
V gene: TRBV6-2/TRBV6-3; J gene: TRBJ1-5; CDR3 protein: CASSYSRQALLYSNQPQHF
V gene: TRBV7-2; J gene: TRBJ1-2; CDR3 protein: CASSTPGQLRGYTF
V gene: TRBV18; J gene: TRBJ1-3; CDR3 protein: CASSHYSDSGNTIYF
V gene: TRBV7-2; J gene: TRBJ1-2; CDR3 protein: CASSLTGRQGYGYTF
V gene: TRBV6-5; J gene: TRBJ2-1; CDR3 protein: CASGQEDVGNEQFF
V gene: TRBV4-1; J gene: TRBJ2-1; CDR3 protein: CASSQGDWGGQFF
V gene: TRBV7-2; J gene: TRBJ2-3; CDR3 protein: CASSPSLGTDTQYF
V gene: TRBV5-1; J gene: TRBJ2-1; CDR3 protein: CASSSLGQGAGNEQFF
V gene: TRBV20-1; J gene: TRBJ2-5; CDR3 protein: CSARDGRGQETQYF
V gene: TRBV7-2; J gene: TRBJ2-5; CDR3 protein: CASSRYGRIETRYF
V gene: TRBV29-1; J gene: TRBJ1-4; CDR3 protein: CSVSDSLNEKLFF
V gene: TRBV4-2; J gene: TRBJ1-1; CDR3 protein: CASSFRLMNTEAFF
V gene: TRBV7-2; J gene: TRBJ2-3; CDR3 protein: CASSTGGGAVVTDTQYF
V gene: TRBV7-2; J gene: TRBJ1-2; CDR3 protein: CASSLGLNYGYTF
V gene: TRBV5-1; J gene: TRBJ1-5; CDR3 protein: CASSLGGNGQPQHF
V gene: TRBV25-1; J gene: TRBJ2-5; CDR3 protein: CASSGASNQETQYF
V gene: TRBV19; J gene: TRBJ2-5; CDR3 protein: CASSLPGGGETQYF
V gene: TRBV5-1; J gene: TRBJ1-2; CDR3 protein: CASSLEGQGRNGYTF
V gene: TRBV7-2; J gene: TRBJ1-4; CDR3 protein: CASSLPRAEKLFF
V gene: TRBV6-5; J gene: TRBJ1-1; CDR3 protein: CASRESDKNTEAFF
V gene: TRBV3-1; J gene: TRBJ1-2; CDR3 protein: CASSQDGAGSYGYTF
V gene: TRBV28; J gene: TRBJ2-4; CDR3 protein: CASTPDLGIQYF
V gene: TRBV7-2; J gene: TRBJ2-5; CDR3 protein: CASSLGGQIQETQYF
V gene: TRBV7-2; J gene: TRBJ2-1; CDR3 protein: CASSYIGTSHVMTYNEQFF
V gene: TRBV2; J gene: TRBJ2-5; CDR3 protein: CASSGTGFGETQYF
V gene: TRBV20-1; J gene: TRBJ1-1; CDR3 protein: CSAPGLLNTEAFF
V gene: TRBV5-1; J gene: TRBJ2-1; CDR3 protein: CASSLGAGGIYNEQFF
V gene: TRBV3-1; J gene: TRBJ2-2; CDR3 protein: CASSQYYAGVGTNTGELFF
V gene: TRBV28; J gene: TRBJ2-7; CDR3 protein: CASSLVGYEQYF
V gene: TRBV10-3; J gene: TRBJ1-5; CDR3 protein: CAISESGTGYQPQHF
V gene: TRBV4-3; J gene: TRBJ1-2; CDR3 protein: CASSPGAGREYGYTF
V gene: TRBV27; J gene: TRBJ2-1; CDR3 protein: CASSSGQGALYNEQFF